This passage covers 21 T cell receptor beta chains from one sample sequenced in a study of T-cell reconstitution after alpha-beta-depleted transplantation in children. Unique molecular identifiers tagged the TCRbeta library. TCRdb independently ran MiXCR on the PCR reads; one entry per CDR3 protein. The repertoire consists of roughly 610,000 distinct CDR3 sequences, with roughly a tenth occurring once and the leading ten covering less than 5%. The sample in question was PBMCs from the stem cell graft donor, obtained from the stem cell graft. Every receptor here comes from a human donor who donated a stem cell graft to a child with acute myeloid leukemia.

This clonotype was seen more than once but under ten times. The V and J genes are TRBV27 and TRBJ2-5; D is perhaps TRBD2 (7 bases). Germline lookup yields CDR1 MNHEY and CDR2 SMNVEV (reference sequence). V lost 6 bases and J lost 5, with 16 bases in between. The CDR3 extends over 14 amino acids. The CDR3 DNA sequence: TGTGCCAGCAGCCATGGGGGGGGGCTGGAGACCCAGTACTTC. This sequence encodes CASSHGGGLETQYF.

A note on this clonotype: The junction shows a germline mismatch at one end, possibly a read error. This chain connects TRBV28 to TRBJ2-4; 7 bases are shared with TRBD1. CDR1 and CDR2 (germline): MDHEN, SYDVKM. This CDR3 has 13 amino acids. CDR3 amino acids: CASSFPSQGSLTF. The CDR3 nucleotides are TGTGCCAGCAGTTTCCCGTCACAGGGGTCGTTGACCTTC.

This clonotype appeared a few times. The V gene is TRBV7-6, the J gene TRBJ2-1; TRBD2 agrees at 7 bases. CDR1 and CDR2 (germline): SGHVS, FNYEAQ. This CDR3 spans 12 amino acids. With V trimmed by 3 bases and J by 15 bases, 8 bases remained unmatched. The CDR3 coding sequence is TGTGCCAGCAGCTTGATCCTAGCGGAACTGTTCTTC. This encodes CASSLILAELFF.

CDR3: CASSPFASILDTEAFF. CDR3 sequence (DNA): TGCGCCAGCAGCCCATTTGCCTCAATCTTGGACACTGAAGCTTTCTTT. V usage is TRBV5-1 and J usage is TRBJ1-1; D is uncertain. V lost 4 bases and J lost 3, with 19 bases in between. Germline-derived CDR1 and CDR2 are SGHRS and YFSETQ. CDR3 length: 16 residues.

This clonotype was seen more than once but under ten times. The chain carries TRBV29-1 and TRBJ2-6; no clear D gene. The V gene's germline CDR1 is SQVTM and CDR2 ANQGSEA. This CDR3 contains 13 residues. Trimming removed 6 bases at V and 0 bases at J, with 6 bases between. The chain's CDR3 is CSVPFSGANVLTF. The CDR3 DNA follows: TGCAGCGTCCCATTCTCTGGGGCCAACGTCCTGACTTTC.

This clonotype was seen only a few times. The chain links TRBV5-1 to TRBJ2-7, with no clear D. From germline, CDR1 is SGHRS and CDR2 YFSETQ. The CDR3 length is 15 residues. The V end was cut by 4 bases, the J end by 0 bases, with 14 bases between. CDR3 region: CASSPSTALSYEQYF. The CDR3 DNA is TGCGCCAGCAGCCCTTCTACAGCCCTCTCCTACGAGCAGTACTTC. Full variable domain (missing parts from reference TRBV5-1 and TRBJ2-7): KAGVTQTPRYLIKTRGQQVTLSCSPISGHRSVSWYQQTPGQGLQFLFEYFSETQRNKGNFPGRFSGRQFSNSRSEMNVSTLELGDSALYLCASSPSTALSYEQYFGPGTRLTVT.

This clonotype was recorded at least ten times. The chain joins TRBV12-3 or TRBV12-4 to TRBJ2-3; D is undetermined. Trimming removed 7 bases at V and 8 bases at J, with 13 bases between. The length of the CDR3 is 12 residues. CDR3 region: CASTYYLGTQYF. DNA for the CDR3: TGTGCCAGCACCTACTATCTGGGTACGCAGTATTTT.

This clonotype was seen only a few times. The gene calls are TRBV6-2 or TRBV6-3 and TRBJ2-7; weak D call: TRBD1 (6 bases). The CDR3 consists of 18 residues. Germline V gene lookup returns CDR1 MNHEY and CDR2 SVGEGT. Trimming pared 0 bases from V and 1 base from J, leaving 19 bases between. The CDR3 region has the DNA TGTGCCAGCAGTTACTCGATTTCCAGGGGTTACGAGTCCTACGAGCAGTACTTC. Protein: CASSYSISRGYESYEQYF.

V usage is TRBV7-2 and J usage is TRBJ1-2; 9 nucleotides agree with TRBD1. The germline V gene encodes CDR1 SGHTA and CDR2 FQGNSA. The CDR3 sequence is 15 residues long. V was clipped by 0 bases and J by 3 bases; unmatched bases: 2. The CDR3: CASSLADRGDYGYTF. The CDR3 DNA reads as TGTGCCAGCAGCTTAGCTGACAGGGGGGACTATGGCTACACCTTC.

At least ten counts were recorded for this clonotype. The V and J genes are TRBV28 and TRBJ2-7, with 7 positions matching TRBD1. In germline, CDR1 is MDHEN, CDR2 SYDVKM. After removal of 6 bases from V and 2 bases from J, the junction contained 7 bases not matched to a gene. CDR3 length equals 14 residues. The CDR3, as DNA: TGTGCCAGCAGCCCCGGGACAGTAACCTACGAGCAGTACTTC. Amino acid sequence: CASSPGTVTYEQYF.

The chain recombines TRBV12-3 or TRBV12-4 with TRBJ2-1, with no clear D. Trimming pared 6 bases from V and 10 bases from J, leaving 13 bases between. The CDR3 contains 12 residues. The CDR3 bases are TGTGCCAGCAGGCCGCTGAGAGACGAGCAGTTCTTC. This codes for CASRPLRDEQFF.

For the CDR3, the DNA is TGTGCCACCAGTGATCGGGGTGAAAAACTGTTTTTT. It translates to CATSDRGEKLFF. This chain joins TRBV24-1 and TRBJ1-4, with no clear D. The CDR3 runs 12 residues. Trimming pared 3 bases from V and 7 bases from J, leaving 5 bases between. The germline gives CDR1 KGHDR, CDR2 SFDVKD.

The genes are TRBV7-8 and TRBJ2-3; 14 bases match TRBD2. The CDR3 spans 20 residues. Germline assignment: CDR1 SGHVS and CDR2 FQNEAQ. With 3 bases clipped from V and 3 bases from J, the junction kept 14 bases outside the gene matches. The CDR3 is CASSFGLAGGQGTFTDTQYF. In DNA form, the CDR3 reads TGTGCCAGCAGCTTTGGACTAGCGGGAGGACAGGGGACGTTTACAGATACGCAGTATTTT.

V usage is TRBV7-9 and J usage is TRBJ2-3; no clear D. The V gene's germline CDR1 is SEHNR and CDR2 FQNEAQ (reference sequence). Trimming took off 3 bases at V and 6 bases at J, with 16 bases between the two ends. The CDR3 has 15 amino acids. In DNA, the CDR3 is TGTGCCAGCAGCTTTGTCGGAACCCTGGGGGATACGCAGTATTTT. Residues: CASSFVGTLGDTQYF.

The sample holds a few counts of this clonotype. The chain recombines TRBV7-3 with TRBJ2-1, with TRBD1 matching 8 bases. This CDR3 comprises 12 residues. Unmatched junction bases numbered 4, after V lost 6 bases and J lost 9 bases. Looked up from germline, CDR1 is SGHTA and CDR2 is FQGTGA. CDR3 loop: CASRRQGSEQFF. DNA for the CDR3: TGTGCCAGCAGACGACAGGGGTCTGAGCAGTTCTTC.

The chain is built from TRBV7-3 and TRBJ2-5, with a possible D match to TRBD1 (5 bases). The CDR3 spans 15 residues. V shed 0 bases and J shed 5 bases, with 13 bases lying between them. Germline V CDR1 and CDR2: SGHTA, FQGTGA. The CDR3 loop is CASSLTQGSGETQYF. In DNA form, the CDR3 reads TGTGCCAGCAGCTTAACTCAGGGTTCCGGGGAGACCCAGTACTTC.

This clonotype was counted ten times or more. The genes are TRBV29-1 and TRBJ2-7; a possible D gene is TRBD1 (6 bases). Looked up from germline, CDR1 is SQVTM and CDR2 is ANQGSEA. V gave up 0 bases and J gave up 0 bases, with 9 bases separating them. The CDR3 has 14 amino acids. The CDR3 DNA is TGCAGCGTTGAAGAGAGGGGGAGCTCCTACGAGCAGTACTTC. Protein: CSVEERGSSYEQYF.

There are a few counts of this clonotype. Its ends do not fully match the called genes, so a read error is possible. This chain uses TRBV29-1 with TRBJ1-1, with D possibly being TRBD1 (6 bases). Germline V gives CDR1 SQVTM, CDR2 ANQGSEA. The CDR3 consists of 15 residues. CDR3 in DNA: TGCAGCGTCGAAGTGGGGGCAGCGGTGAACACTGAAGCTTTCTTT. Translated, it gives CSVEVGAAVNTEAFF.

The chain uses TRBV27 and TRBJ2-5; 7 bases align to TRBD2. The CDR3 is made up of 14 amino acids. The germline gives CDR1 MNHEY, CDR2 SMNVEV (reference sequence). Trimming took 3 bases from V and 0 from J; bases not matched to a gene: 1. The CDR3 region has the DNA TGTGCCAGCAGTTTTGGGACTAACCAAGAGACCCAGTACTTC. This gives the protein CASSFGTNQETQYF.

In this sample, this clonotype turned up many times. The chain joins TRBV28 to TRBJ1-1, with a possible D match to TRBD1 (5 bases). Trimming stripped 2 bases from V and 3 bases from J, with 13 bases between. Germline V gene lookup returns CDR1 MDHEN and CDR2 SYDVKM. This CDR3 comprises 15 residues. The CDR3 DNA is TGTGCCAGCAGTTTAAGGGGCGCGCGGTACACTGAAGCTTTCTTT. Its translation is CASSLRGARYTEAFF. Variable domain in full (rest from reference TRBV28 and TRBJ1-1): DVKVTQSSRYLVKRTGEKVFLECVQDMDHENMFWYRQDPGLGLRLIYFSYDVKMKEKGDIPEGYSVSREKKERFSLILESASTNQTSMYLCASSLRGARYTEAFFGQGTRLTVV.

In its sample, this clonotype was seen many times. In DNA, the CDR3 is TGTGCCACCAGTGATTTGACTAGCTGGTCCTTTTACAATGAGCAGTTCTTC. Translating it yields CATSDLTSWSFYNEQFF. The chain employs TRBV24-1 and TRBJ2-1, with D maybe TRBD2 (6 bases). The germline V gene has CDR1 KGHDR and CDR2 SFDVKD. CDR3 size: 17 residues. The V end lost 0 bases, the J end lost 4 bases, and 15 bases lay between the germline ends.